Each of the 22 T cell receptor beta chains below was sequenced from the same sample in a study of CD8+ T cells in alopecia areata. Sequencing templates came from extracted RNA that was reverse transcribed into cDNA. This table comes from immunoSEQ multiplex PCR, and its TCRdb copy is limited to in-frame clones, with some not included. The sample lists fewer than 250,000 clones; 50% to 65% were seen once. The sequencing used CD4+ T cells sorted from blood, collected at week 0. The receptors come from a human donor with alopecia areata.

J is TRBJ2-3 and V is TRBV29-1; D might be TRBD2 (5 bases). This CDR3 is 14 amino acids long. In germline, CDR1 is SQVTM, CDR2 ANQGSEA. V gave up 6 bases and J gave up 2 bases, with 15 bases separating them. The CDR3 DNA reads as TGCAGCGTGGTAGCGCCGACCGCCACAGATACGCAGTATTTT. Its translation: CSVVAPTATDTQYF.

This chain connects TRBV29-1 to TRBJ2-7; the match to TRBD1 covers 7 bases. Unmatched junction bases numbered 5, after V lost 4 bases and J lost 2 bases. The CDR3 contains 13 residues. CDR1 is SQVTM and CDR2 is ANQGSEA in the germline V gene. CDR3 sequence: CSVAGGRAYEQYF. As DNA, the CDR3 is TGCAGCGTTGCAGGGGGTAGAGCCTACGAGCAGTACTTC.

The CDR3 region has the DNA TGTGCCTGGAGTGGAGGCGGGAGTGGGGAGACCCAGTACTTC. Residues: CAWSGGGSGETQYF. The chain combines TRBV30 with TRBJ2-5; 7 bases map to TRBD2. With V trimmed by 1 base and J by 5 bases, 7 bases remained unmatched. CDR1 GTSNPN and CDR2 SVGIG come from the germline V gene (reference sequence). The CDR3 totals 14 residues.

The gene calls are TRBV7-9 and TRBJ2-1, with a possible D match to TRBD2 (6 bases). Germline V lookup: CDR1 SEHNR, CDR2 FQNEAQ (reference sequence). V lost 1 base and J lost 5, with 9 bases in between. This CDR3 contains 14 residues. The CDR3 protein is CASSLGGDHNEQFF. As DNA, the CDR3 is TGTGCCAGCAGCTTAGGGGGGGACCACAATGAGCAGTTCTTC. Together with reference TRBV7-9 and TRBJ2-1, the CDR3 gives the full variable domain: DTGVSQNPRHKITKRGQNVTFRCDPISEHNRLYWYRQTLGQGPEFLTYFQNEAQLEKSRLLSDRFSAERPKGSFSTLEIQRTEQGDSAMYLCASSLGGDHNEQFFGPGTRLTVL.

Only a few counts were recorded for this clone. V and J are TRBV6-1 and TRBJ2-7; possible D gene TRBD2, 7 bases. Per the germline V gene, CDR1 is MNHNS and CDR2 is SASEGT. This CDR3 has 15 residues. The V and J ends lost 4 bases and 3 bases respectively, with 16 bases between them. CDR3 sequence (DNA): TGTGCCAGCAGTGGTGGAAGCGGGACACTCTACGAGCAGTACTTC. This sequence encodes CASSGGSGTLYEQYF.

Written as DNA, the CDR3 is TGCAGCGTCCAAACGGCACTGGGGCTTGAGCAGTTCTTC. Translation gives CSVQTALGLEQFF. The chain employs TRBV29-1 and TRBJ2-1, with D perhaps TRBD1 (5 bases). The CDR3 is 13 amino acids. Between the trimmed V and J ends, which lost 6 bases and 9 bases, there was a span of 18 bases. Looked up from germline, CDR1 is SQVTM and CDR2 is ANQGSEA.

This clone was seen more than once but under ten times. In the same sample, other DNA sequences code for this CDR3. The chain uses TRBV29-1 and TRBJ1-1; no reliable D call. Between the trimmed V and J ends, which lost 4 bases and 1 base, there was a span of 4 bases. The CDR3 runs 11 residues. Germline lookup yields CDR1 SQVTM and CDR2 ANQGSEA. In DNA form, the CDR3 reads TGCAGCGTTGGCCGGAACACTGAAGCTTTCTTT. Translating gives CSVGRNTEAFF.

CDR3 sequence reads: CAISEQSYEQYF. The CDR3 nucleotides read TGTGCCATCAGTGAACAAAGCTACGAGCAGTACTTC. This chain connects TRBV10-3 to TRBJ2-7; D call uncertain. The CDR3 is made up of 12 amino acids. Trimming removed 3 bases at V and 3 bases at J, with 6 bases between. In germline, CDR1 is ENHRY, CDR2 SYGVKD.

V usage is TRBV19 and J usage is TRBJ2-1; weak D call: TRBD2 (7 bases). In germline, CDR1 is LNHDA, CDR2 SQIVND (reference sequence). The V gene lost 5 bases and the J gene lost 6 bases, with 17 bases spanning the gap. The CDR3 is 15 amino acids. In nucleotides, the CDR3 is TGTGCCAGTAGTCCCCGGGGGGCCGCGGCCAATGAGCAGTTCTTC. This translates into CASSPRGAAANEQFF.

This clone was picked up a small number of times. This chain uses TRBV5-8 with TRBJ2-3, with D possibly being TRBD1 or TRBD2 (6 bases each). Trimming cost V 3 bases and J 2 bases, with 7 bases left between them. Germline V gene sequence: CDR1 SGHTS, CDR2 YDEGEE. The CDR3 extends over 13 amino acids. The CDR3 coding sequence is TGTGCCAGCAGCTGGGGGGCCACAGATACGCAGTATTTT. It translates to CASSWGATDTQYF.

J is TRBJ2-2 and V is TRBV4-1, with D hard to call. The length of the CDR3 is 12 residues. V was pared by 4 bases and J by 5 bases, with 5 bases between. Germline CDR1 and CDR2: MGHRA and YSYEKL. The chain's CDR3 is CASSPWTGELFF. CDR3 coding DNA: TGCGCCAGCAGCCCCTGGACCGGGGAGCTGTTTTTT.

This chain links TRBV5-1 with TRBJ2-1; D ambiguous. Trimming stripped 4 bases from V and 2 bases from J, with 7 bases between. Germline V gives CDR1 SGHRS, CDR2 YFSETQ. The CDR3 runs to 13 residues. The chain's CDR3 is CASSRQTYNEQFF. Here the CDR3 DNA reads TGCGCCAGCAGCAGGCAGACCTACAATGAGCAGTTCTTC.

The J gene is TRBJ2-1, the V gene TRBV7-3; D gene unclear. Looked up from germline, CDR1 is SGHTA and CDR2 is FQGTGA. Trimming removed 5 bases at V and 7 bases at J, with 15 bases between. This CDR3 has 14 residues. CDR3 nucleotides: TGTGCCAGCAGCGTGGCGGTGGCCGGAAATGAGCAGTTCTTC. Protein product: CASSVAVAGNEQFF.

There are a few counts of this clone. The rearrangement links TRBV11-2 to TRBJ2-1; D may match TRBD1 or TRBD2 (5 bases each). CDR1 SGHAT and CDR2 FQNNGV come from the germline V gene. The germline V and J ends were trimmed by 8 bases and 1 base, with 18 bases remaining between them. The CDR3 length is 16 residues. The CDR3 loop is CASRKTGGRSYNEQFF. The CDR3 nucleotides are TGTGCCAGCCGCAAGACTGGGGGAAGGTCCTACAATGAGCAGTTCTTC.

The V and J genes are TRBV29-1 and TRBJ2-2; 7 nucleotides align to TRBD2. This CDR3 spans 12 amino acids. From germline, CDR1 is SQVTM and CDR2 ANQGSEA. The ends lost 4 bases at V and 6 bases at J; junction bases unmatched: 2. The CDR3 is CSVGREAGELFF. The CDR3 DNA is TGCAGCGTTGGCCGGGAGGCCGGGGAGCTGTTTTTT.

This clone occurred many times. The genes are TRBV27 and TRBJ2-7; 7 positions agree with TRBD1. J gave up 0 bases and V 7 bases, and 12 bases lay outside the gene matches. Germline CDR1 MNHEY, CDR2 SMNVEV (reference sequence). CDR3 size: 16 residues. CDR3 DNA sequence: TGTGCCAGCACCACTGCGGACAGGCTGCACTCCTACGAGCAGTACTTC. Its translation: CASTTADRLHSYEQYF.

This clone was seen a handful of times. This chain joins TRBV9 and TRBJ2-7; 11 nucleotides line up with TRBD2. Germline V gene sequence: CDR1 SGDLS, CDR2 YYNGEE. After removal of 3 bases from V and 5 bases from J, the junction contained 1 base not matched to a gene. This CDR3 region has 13 residues. CDR3 in amino acids: CASSETSGNEQYF. Here the CDR3 DNA reads TGTGCCAGCAGCGAGACTAGCGGGAACGAGCAGTACTTC.

The rearrangement links TRBV7-9 to TRBJ2-7, with D perhaps matching TRBD1 (5 bases). Deletions cut 4 bases from V and 2 bases from J, with 12 bases between. Per the germline V gene, CDR1 is SEHNR and CDR2 is FQNEAQ (reference sequence). The length of the CDR3 is 14 residues. CDR3 bases: TGTGCCAGCAGCTCGGCCCCGGACACCTACGAGCAGTACTTC. This translates into CASSSAPDTYEQYF.

The sample holds a few counts of this clone. The gene calls are TRBV30 and TRBJ2-2; weak D call: TRBD2 (6 bases). V dropped 7 bases and J dropped 0 bases, with 12 bases sitting between them. There are 14 residues in the CDR3. From germline, CDR1 is GTSNPN and CDR2 SVGIG (reference sequence). The CDR3 region is CASRSGPNTGELFF. The CDR3 nucleotides read TGTGCCTCAAGGAGCGGGCCGAACACCGGGGAGCTGTTTTTT.

This clone was counted only a few times. The chain combines TRBV4-1 with TRBJ2-5, with 7 bases that match TRBD2. This CDR3 spans 13 amino acids. V was clipped by 2 bases and J by 5 bases; unmatched bases: 2. Germline CDR1 MGHRA, CDR2 YSYEKL. The DNA for the CDR3 is TGCGCCAGCAGCCAATGGCGGGGGGAGACCCAGTACTTC. Amino acids: CASSQWRGETQYF.

This clone is a singleton in its sample. The CDR3 DNA reads TGTGCCAGCAGTTCGTGGACAGGGGGCCAAGAGACCCAGTACTTC. This sequence encodes CASSSWTGGQETQYF. The rearrangement joins TRBV6-5 to TRBJ2-5, with 10 bases fitting TRBD1. Germline values: CDR1 MNHEY, CDR2 SVGAGI. This CDR3 has 15 residues. V was clipped by 4 bases and J by 1 base; unmatched bases: 3.

This chain links TRBV29-1 with TRBJ2-1; 12 bases fit TRBD2. In germline, CDR1 is SQVTM, CDR2 ANQGSEA. The CDR3 totals 16 residues. The V segment lost 6 bases and the J segment 8 bases; nucleotides outside the gene matches: 14. The CDR3 loop reads CSVLGLAGTRSDEQFF. CDR3 nucleotides: TGCAGCGTGCTCGGACTAGCGGGGACCCGATCGGATGAGCAGTTCTTC.